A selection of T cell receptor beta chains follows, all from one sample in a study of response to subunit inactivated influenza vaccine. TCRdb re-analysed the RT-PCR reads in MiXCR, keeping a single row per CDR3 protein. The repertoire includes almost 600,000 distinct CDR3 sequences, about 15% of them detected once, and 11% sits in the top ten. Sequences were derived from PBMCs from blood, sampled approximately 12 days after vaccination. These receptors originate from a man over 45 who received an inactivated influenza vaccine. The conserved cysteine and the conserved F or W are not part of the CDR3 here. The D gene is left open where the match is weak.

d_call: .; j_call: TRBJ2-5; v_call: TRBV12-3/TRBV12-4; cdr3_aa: ASSFILTAQETQY
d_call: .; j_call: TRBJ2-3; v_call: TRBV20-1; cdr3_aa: SARDPGNTDTQY
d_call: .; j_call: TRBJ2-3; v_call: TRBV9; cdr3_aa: ASSVGEGRGTQY
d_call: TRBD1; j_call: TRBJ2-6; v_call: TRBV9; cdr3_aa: ASSGTGRDRGPSGANVLT
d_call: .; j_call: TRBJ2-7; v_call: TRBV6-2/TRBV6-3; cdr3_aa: ASSLTIREQY
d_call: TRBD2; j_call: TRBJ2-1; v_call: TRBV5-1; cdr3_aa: ASSLAGTSGGAYNEQF
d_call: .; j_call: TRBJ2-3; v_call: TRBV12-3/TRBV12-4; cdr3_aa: ASSLGAVSTDTQY
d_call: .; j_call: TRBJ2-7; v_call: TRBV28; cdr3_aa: ASISGDYEQY
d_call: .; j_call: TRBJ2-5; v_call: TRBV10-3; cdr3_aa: AISLSAGLGETQY
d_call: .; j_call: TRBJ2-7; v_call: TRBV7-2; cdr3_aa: ASSPEAGYWEQY
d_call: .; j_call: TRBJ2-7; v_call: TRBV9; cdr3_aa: ASSVEVGVGYEQY
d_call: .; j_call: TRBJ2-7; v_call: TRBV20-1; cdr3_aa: SASKVSSYEQY
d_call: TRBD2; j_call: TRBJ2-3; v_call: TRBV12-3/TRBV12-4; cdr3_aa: ASSAQPGLVFRDTDTQY
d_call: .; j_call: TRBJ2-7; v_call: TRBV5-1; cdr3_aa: ASSLGYEQC
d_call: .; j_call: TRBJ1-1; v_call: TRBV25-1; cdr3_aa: ASSEGGLGAF
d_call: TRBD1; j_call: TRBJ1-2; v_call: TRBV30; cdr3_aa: AWSTAGTVKYYGYT
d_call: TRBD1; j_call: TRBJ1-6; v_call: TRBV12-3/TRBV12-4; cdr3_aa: ASSTGQGSSPLH
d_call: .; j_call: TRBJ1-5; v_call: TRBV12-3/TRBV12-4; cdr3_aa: ASSPGIGGQPQH
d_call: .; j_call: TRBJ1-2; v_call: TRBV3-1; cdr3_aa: ASSQTPEIYGYT
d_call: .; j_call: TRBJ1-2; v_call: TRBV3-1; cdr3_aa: ASSPRSGLGGYT
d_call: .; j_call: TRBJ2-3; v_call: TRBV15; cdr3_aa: ATRKGGDTDTQY
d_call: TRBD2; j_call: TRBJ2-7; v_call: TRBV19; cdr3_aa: ASSTTSGRPYEQY
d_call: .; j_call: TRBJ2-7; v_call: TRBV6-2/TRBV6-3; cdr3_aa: ASSYPSTGLQYEQY
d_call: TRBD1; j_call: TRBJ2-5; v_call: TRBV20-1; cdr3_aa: SAEGGDRGYQETQY
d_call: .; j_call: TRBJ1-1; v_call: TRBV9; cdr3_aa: ASSVEAGGRDPI
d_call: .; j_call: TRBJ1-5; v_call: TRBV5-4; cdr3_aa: ASSLWGPNQPQH
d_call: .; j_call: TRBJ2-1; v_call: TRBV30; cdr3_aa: AWMRVNEQF